This TCR beta chain was observed in a study of T cells after yellow fever vaccination. Findings of the study overall: Re-detected after boosting: most primary clones, almost 98% of CD4 and around 86% of CD8. A small share of clonotypes appeared in both CD4 and CD8 compartments.

TCRdb recomputed calls from the 5' RACE reads with MiXCR, one row per CDR3 protein. The sample holds roughly 300,000 distinct CDR3 sequences, roughly 7% seen once. This clonotype was picked up a small number of times. Its cognate antigen is unknown. This CDR3 has 15 amino acids. CDR1 is MGHRA, CDR2 YSYEKL, per germline. Losses at the gene ends were 4 bases for V and 5 bases for J; bases not matched to a gene: 10. The rearrangement links TRBV4-1 to TRBJ2-5; 7 nucleotides line up with TRBD1. This sequence was found in a man younger than 35 who received the YFV17D yellow fever vaccine. The sequencing used PBMCs, collected about 41 days after the first yellow fever vaccination. Here the CDR3 DNA reads TGCGCCAGCAGCCGGGCCTCGACAGGGCAGGAGACCCAGTACTTC. It codes for CASSRASTGQETQYF.